The next 8 T cell receptor beta chains were all read from a single sample in a study of early T cells in non-severe SARS-CoV-2 infection. Using its own MiXCR run on the 5' RACE reads, TCRdb lists one record per CDR3 protein. The table shows roughly 120,000 distinct CDR3 sequences, with roughly 12% occurring only once. This specimen consisted of whole blood, obtained at baseline. The receptors shown here come from an adult who was a healthcare worker with PCR-confirmed SARS-CoV-2 infection or an uninfected control (not recorded which).

This clonotype was recorded many times. The chain couples TRBV29-1 to TRBJ2-5; 10 nucleotides match TRBD2. CDR1 and CDR2 (germline): SQVTM, ANQGSEA. J gave up 4 bases and V 0 bases, and 5 bases lay outside the gene matches. This CDR3 spans 15 amino acids. The chain's CDR3 is CSVEETSSGRETQYF. CDR3 sequence (DNA): TGCAGCGTTGAAGAAACTTCTAGCGGGAGAGAGACCCAGTACTTC.

The chain is built from TRBV28 and TRBJ1-3; weak D call: TRBD1 (6 bases). CDR3 length: 13 amino acids. V lost 6 bases and J lost 14, with 20 bases in between. Germline V gives CDR1 MDHEN, CDR2 SYDVKM. The CDR3 sequence is CASRQTGVRSVYF. The DNA for the CDR3 is TGTGCCAGCAGGCAGACAGGAGTTCGGTCGGTATATTTT.

V gene TRBV2 combines with J gene TRBJ2-7; TRBD1 agrees at 10 bases. The CDR3 extends over 14 amino acids. The germline V gene encodes CDR1 SNHLY and CDR2 FYNNEI. The trim removed 5 bases at V and 9 bases at J, leaving 10 bases unmatched. CDR3 in amino acids: CASSRDRGDYGQYF. As DNA, the CDR3 is TGTGCCAGCAGTCGGGACAGGGGAGACTATGGGCAGTACTTC.

The V call is TRBV28, the J call TRBJ2-1, with 11 bases aligning to TRBD2. CDR1 and CDR2 (germline): MDHEN, SYDVKM. V lost 7 bases, J lost 4 bases, and 6 bases stayed unmatched. CDR3 length equals 15 residues. The CDR3 protein is CASNVLAGVYNEQFF. The CDR3 coding sequence is TGTGCCAGCAACGTACTAGCGGGAGTTTACAATGAGCAGTTCTTC.

The V and J genes are TRBV19 and TRBJ2-2, with 7 bases identical to TRBD1. Trimming cost V 10 bases and J 3 bases; bases outside gene matches: 14. Germline loops: CDR1 LNHDA, CDR2 SQIVND (reference sequence). The CDR3 extends over 16 amino acids. The DNA for the CDR3 is TGTGCCACCCAGACAGGGCTAACCAGGGACACCGGGGAGCTGTTTTTT. Protein product: CATQTGLTRDTGELFF.

The chain uses TRBV12-3 or TRBV12-4 and TRBJ1-5; a possible D gene is TRBD1 (6 bases). Trimming stripped 4 bases from V and 5 bases from J, with 12 bases between. CDR3 size: 14 residues. CDR3 residues: CASSSQGTYQPQHF. The CDR3 nucleotides are TGTGCCAGCAGTTCCCAGGGGACGTATCAGCCCCAGCATTTT.

This clonotype was detected ten times or more. The CDR3 region is CSVAGQANNEKLFF. In DNA, the CDR3 is TGCAGCGTTGCTGGACAGGCTAATAATGAAAAACTGTTTTTT. The J gene is TRBJ1-4, the V gene TRBV29-1, with TRBD1 matching 7 bases. The CDR3 is 14 amino acids. The ends lost 4 bases at V and 4 bases at J; junction bases unmatched: 6. Germline lookup yields CDR1 SQVTM and CDR2 ANQGSEA.

V and J are TRBV28 and TRBJ1-1; TRBD1 aligns across 8 bases. V was clipped by 4 bases and J by 4 bases; unmatched bases: 8. Per germline, CDR1 MDHEN and CDR2 SYDVKM. There are 15 residues in the CDR3. CDR3 nucleotide sequence: TGTGCCAGCAGTTCTCTCCAGGGGGCGGGCACTGAAGCTTTCTTT. It specifies CASSSLQGAGTEAFF.